The clone carrying this T cell receptor beta chain was seen ten or more times. Clinical symptoms, serum thyroxine and TRAb, thyroid ultrasound and orbital computed tomography were used for the diagnoses. Germline V gene sequence: CDR1 LGHDT, CDR2 YNNKEL (reference sequence). V shed 2 bases and J shed 4 bases, with 6 bases lying between them. This CDR3 contains 13 residues. TCR beta CDR3 regions were amplified from RNA. The primer set for the first-round RT-PCR of the TCR CDR3 was HTBI. A single record per CDR3 protein comes from TCRdb applying MiXCR to the multiplex PCR reads. Counted here are approximately 700,000 distinct CDR3 sequences, about a sixth occurring once; the ten biggest clones make up under 8.5%. The data were taken from a study of T cells in Graves' hyperthyroidism and ophthalmopathy.

The J gene is TRBJ1-5, the V gene TRBV3-1, with no clear D. The sample comprised blood. The sequence came from a man aged 18 to 29 with Graves' hyperthyroidism. CDR3 sequence: CASSQYGNQPQHF. CDR3 sequence (DNA): TGTGCCAGCAGCCAATACGGAAATCAGCCCCAGCATTTT.